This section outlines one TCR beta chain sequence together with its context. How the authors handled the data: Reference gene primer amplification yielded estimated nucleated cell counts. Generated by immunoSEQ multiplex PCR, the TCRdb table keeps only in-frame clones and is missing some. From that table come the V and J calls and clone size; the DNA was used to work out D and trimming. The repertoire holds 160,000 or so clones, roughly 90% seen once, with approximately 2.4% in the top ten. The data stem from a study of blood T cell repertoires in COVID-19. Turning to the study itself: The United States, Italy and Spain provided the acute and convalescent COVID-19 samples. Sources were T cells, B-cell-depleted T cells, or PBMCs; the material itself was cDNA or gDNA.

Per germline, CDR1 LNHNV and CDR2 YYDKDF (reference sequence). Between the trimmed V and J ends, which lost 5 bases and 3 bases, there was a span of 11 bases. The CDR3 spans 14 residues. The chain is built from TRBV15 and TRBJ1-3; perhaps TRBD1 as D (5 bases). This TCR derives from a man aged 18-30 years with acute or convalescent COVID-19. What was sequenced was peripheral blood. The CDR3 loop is CATSQDSFGNTIYF. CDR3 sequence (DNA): TGTGCCACCAGCCAAGACAGCTTTGGAAACACCATATATTTT.